This T cell receptor beta chain derives from a study of early T cells in non-severe SARS-CoV-2 infection. Whole-study context: Chains from this unsorted whole-blood bulk RNA could not be paired. General study points: Anti-spike CD8 responses were favored by VDJdb matching, which missed private and CD4 specificities.

Attachment of unique molecular identifiers to individual cDNA molecules was performed. TCRdb recomputed calls from the 5' RACE reads with MiXCR, one row per CDR3 protein. Here the sample spans under 65,000 distinct CDR3 sequences, about 13% being singletons. In its sample, this clonotype was seen a few times. Its target is not known. The V gene's germline CDR1 is ENHRY and CDR2 SYGVKD. The CDR3 is 14 residues long. Trimming stripped 5 bases from V and 1 base from J, with 11 bases between. The sample in question was whole blood, obtained at baseline. This sequence originates from an adult who was a healthcare worker with PCR-confirmed SARS-CoV-2 infection or an uninfected control (not recorded which). This chain connects TRBV10-3 to TRBJ1-1; the D gene is possibly TRBD1 (6 bases). As DNA, the CDR3 is TGTGCCATCAGTACAGGGCCCGGGAACACTGAAGCTTTCTTT. Amino acids: CAISTGPGNTEAFF.